The clone carrying this T cell receptor beta chain was observed once. Antigen unknown. 13 Jbeta primers and 60 Vbeta primers were used for the PCR. Repertoires were generated with immunoSEQ multiplex PCR, while TCRdb's copy carries only in-frame clones and drops some. Of some 170,000 clones listed, over 70% are singletons. This entry belongs to a study of cytomegalovirus exposure and HLA in healthy donors. In the study overall: Drawn from HLA-typed donors, approximately 85 million unique TCRs were held in an early data release.

Study results and caveats: Investigators reported some 150 TCR beta chains as tied to cytomegalovirus. In a later analysis, the majority of CMV-associated beta chains seemingly showed HLA restriction.

Germline CDR1 and CDR2: LNHDA and SQIVND (reference sequence). Unmatched junction bases numbered 4, after V lost 0 bases and J lost 3 bases. This CDR3 is 16 amino acids long. The chain combines TRBV19 with TRBJ2-3, with 9 bases lining up with TRBD1. The sequence derives from a man younger than 45 in good health and CMV-seronegative. Sequencing was done on a sample of PBMCs. The CDR3 region is CASSIEGGQGTDTQYF. The CDR3 DNA follows: TGTGCCAGTAGTATAGAAGGCGGACAGGGGACAGATACGCAGTATTTT.